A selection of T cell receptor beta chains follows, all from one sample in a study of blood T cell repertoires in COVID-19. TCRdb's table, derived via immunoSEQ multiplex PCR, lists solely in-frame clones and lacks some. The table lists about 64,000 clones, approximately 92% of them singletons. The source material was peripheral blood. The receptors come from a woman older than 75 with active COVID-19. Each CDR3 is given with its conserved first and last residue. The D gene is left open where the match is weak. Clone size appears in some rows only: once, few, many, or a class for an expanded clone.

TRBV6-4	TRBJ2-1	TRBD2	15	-	CASSLMGAGFNEQFF	TGTGCCAGCAGTCTCATGGGAGCGGGGTTTAATGAGCAGTTCTTC
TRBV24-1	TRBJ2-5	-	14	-	CATSLGVAQETQYF	TGTGCCACCAGCTTGGGAGTTGCTCAAGAGACCCAGTACTTC
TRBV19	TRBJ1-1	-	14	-	CASSSRVLGTEAFF	TGTGCCAGTAGTAGCAGGGTTTTAGGCACTGAAGCTTTCTTT
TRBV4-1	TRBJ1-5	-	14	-	CASSQGGAGQPQHF	TGCGCCAGCAGCCAGGGGGGTGCGGGTCAGCCCCAGCATTTT
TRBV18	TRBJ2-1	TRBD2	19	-	CASSPYSVGASGSGNEQFF	TGTGCCAGCTCACCATATTCGGTGGGTGCTAGCGGGAGTGGTAATGAGCAGTTCTTC
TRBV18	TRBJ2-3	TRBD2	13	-	CASSAGATDTQYF	TGTGCCAGCTCAGCGGGAGCCACAGATACGCAGTATTTT
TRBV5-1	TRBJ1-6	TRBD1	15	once	CASSLDRGTNSPLHF	TGCGCCAGCAGCTTGGACAGGGGGACTAATTCACCCCTCCACTTT
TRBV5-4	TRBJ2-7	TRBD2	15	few	CASSSRLAGVNEQYF	TGTGCCAGCAGCTCAAGACTAGCGGGAGTGAACGAGCAGTACTTC
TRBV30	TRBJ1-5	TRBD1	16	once	CAWSGGTGDSNQPQHF	TGTGCCTGGAGTGGGGGGACAGGGGATAGCAATCAGCCCCAGCATTTT
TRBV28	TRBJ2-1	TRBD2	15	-	CASRPGLASYNEQFF	TGTGCCAGCAGGCCCGGACTAGCCTCCTACAATGAGCAGTTCTTC
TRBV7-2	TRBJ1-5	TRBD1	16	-	CASSLGYRGNNQPQHF	TGTGCCAGCAGCTTAGGCTACAGGGGGAACAATCAGCCCCAGCATTTT